Presented here are 31 T cell receptor beta chains from one specimen sequenced in a study of blood T cells in healthy people across ages. A sample-barcoded 5' primer and a J-beta primer mix were used in a second PCR of roughly 6 to 12 cycles. Each CDR3 protein is one row after TCRdb ran MiXCR on the 5' RACE reads. This sample has about 1.4 million distinct CDR3 sequences, with 55% to 75% found just once. Sample: blood. These receptors were obtained from a man between 18 and 29 years old in good health.

V is TRBV10-3 and J is TRBJ1-5; possibly TRBD1 for D (6 bases). V gave up 6 bases and J gave up 2 bases, with 14 bases separating them. There are 15 residues in the CDR3. Germline V CDR1 and CDR2: ENHRY, SYGVKD. This chain's CDR3 is CAIRTQGSGNQPQHF. In DNA form, the CDR3 reads TGTGCCATCAGGACGCAGGGGTCGGGCAATCAGCCCCAGCATTTT.

The genes are TRBV29-1 and TRBJ2-1; no clear D. The DNA end is a closer match to TRBJ2-7, so the J assignment may be wrong. Germline V CDR1 and CDR2: SQVTM, ANQGSEA. This CDR3 spans 14 amino acids. The CDR3 sequence: CSALAIPDSYEQYF. DNA of the CDR3: TGCAGCGCATTAGCCATCCCGGATTCTTACGAGCAGTACTTC.

The chain is built from TRBV29-1 and TRBJ2-3, with 14 bases that match TRBD2. Unmatched junction bases numbered 6, after V lost 7 bases and J lost 3 bases. CDR3 length: 15 amino acids. CDR1 SQVTM and CDR2 ANQGSEA come from the germline V gene. DNA for the CDR3: TGCAGCGCAGACGGGACTAGCGGGAGAACAGATACGCAGTATTTT. This encodes CSADGTSGRTDTQYF.

This clonotype turned up a few times. V and J are TRBV29-1 and TRBJ2-7; D perhaps matches TRBD2 (6 bases). The germline V gene has CDR1 SQVTM and CDR2 ANQGSEA. V lost 4 bases, J lost 0 bases, and 16 bases lay in between. The CDR3 length is 15 residues. CDR3 DNA: TGCAGCGTTGCCCCCGCGGGGTTGAGCTCCTACGAGCAGTACTTC. Its protein is CSVAPAGLSSYEQYF.

The chain uses TRBV4-2 and TRBJ1-1; the D is unclear. The CDR3 is 16 amino acids. Germline CDR1 LGHNA, CDR2 YNFKEQ. V lost 0 bases and J lost 4, with 15 bases in between. CDR3 nucleotides: TGTGCCAGCAGCCAAGAGGGCAGTAGAGTTGGCACTGAAGCTTTCTTT. Protein product: CASSQEGSRVGTEAFF.

This rearrangement joins TRBV11-2 to TRBJ2-7, with a possible D match to TRBD1 (6 bases). Germline CDR1 and CDR2: SGHAT and FQNNGV. V was pared by 3 bases and J by 6 bases, with 12 bases between. The CDR3 length is 13 residues. CDR3 nucleotide sequence: TGTGCCAGCAGCTTCGACAGGTTTATCGAGCAGTACTTC. Translated: CASSFDRFIEQYF.

V is TRBV29-1 and J is TRBJ1-2, with D perhaps matching TRBD1 (6 bases). Germline V CDR1 and CDR2: SQVTM, ANQGSEA. Deletions cut 3 bases from V and 4 bases from J, with 12 bases between. The CDR3 loop spans 13 amino acids. The CDR3 bases are TGCAGCGTTGAGGAGTCAGGGGCCTATGGCTACACCTTC. Its translation: CSVEESGAYGYTF.

The genes are TRBV25-1 and TRBJ1-6; TRBD1 might be the D (6 bases). Trimming cost V 0 bases and J 10 bases, with 13 bases left between them. This CDR3 is 15 amino acids long. Per germline, CDR1 MGHDK and CDR2 SYGVNS. CDR3 bases: TGTGCCAGCAGTGAATACCAGGGGCCAGGGTCACCCCTCCACTTT. Translated: CASSEYQGPGSPLHF.

The chain uses TRBV7-8 and TRBJ2-3; possible D gene TRBD1, 5 bases. With 3 bases removed from V and 1 base from J, the gap between germline ends came to 8 bases. The CDR3 consists of 14 residues. Germline V gives CDR1 SGHVS, CDR2 FQNEAQ. CDR3 amino acids: CASSLDIGTDTQYF. In DNA, the CDR3 is TGTGCCAGCAGCTTGGACATCGGCACAGATACGCAGTATTTT.

There are a few counts of this clonotype. The chain combines TRBV29-1 with TRBJ2-3; D is ambiguous. The germline V gene has CDR1 SQVTM and CDR2 ANQGSEA. The CDR3 is 13 residues long. V lost 7 bases, J lost 1 base, and 12 bases lay in between. This CDR3 is CSADFFRTDTQYF. The CDR3 coding sequence is TGCAGCGCCGACTTCTTTCGCACAGATACGCAGTATTTT.

This sequence joins TRBV20-1 and TRBJ2-5; no definite D call. This CDR3 has 15 residues. V lost 6 bases and J 1 base, leaving 18 bases between the germline ends. Looked up from germline, CDR1 is DFQATT and CDR2 is SNEGSKA (reference sequence). CDR3 residues: CSAYPLLGSQETQYF. CDR3 coding DNA: TGCAGTGCCTACCCCCTACTTGGTTCCCAAGAGACCCAGTACTTC.

This clonotype was seen just once. The rearrangement uses TRBV7-9 and TRBJ1-1, with a weak D call TRBD1 (5 bases). The germline V and J ends were trimmed by 5 bases and 1 base, with 17 bases remaining between them. Germline lookup yields CDR1 SEHNR and CDR2 FQNEAQ (reference sequence). This CDR3 has 16 residues. CDR3 protein: CASSPRGGVRNTEAFF. The CDR3 DNA follows: TGTGCCAGCAGCCCCCGCGGGGGTGTAAGGAACACTGAAGCTTTCTTT.

This chain links TRBV27 with TRBJ1-6; D might be TRBD1 (5 bases). V shed 7 bases and J shed 6 bases, with 13 bases lying between them. Germline V gives CDR1 MNHEY, CDR2 SMNVEV (reference sequence). The CDR3 consists of 14 residues. CDR3 amino acids: CASTFPGGNSPLHF. Written as DNA, the CDR3 is TGTGCCAGCACCTTCCCCGGGGGTAATTCACCCCTCCACTTT.

The chain carries TRBV6-2 or TRBV6-3 and TRBJ2-7; D is unclear. The CDR3 extends over 14 amino acids. CDR1 is MNHEY and CDR2 is SVGEGT in the germline V gene. The ends were cut back, 8 bases at V and 3 bases at J, with 17 bases in the middle. The CDR3 reads CASWVGVSFYEQYF. The CDR3 bases are TGTGCCAGCTGGGTCGGAGTTTCCTTCTACGAGCAGTACTTC.

To note about this clonotype: This may come from a read error, since a much larger clone is one base off. This chain links TRBV5-1 with TRBJ2-7; the D is unclear. In germline, CDR1 is SGHRS, CDR2 YFSETQ. V was trimmed by 5 bases and J by 5 bases, leaving 11 bases between them. This CDR3 comprises 12 residues. The CDR3: CASSADVNEQYF. Here the CDR3 DNA reads TGCGCCAGCAGTGCCGACGTTAACGAGCAGTACTTC.

V and J are TRBV6-2 or TRBV6-3 and TRBJ2-7; D is possibly TRBD1 or TRBD2 (7 bases each). Trimming took off 2 bases at V and 2 bases at J, with 16 bases between the two ends. Germline lookup yields CDR1 MNHEY and CDR2 SVGEGT. CDR3 length: 16 residues. CDR3 protein: CASSYSGQGGPYEQYF. Written as DNA, the CDR3 is TGTGCCAGCAGTTACAGTGGCCAGGGGGGGCCCTACGAGCAGTACTTC.

This clonotype came up a few times. The chain joins TRBV6-2 or TRBV6-3 to TRBJ2-1; D gene uncertain. Per germline, CDR1 MNHEY and CDR2 SVGEGT. CDR3 length: 14 amino acids. With 2 bases removed from V and 4 bases from J, the gap between germline ends came to 9 bases. CDR3 protein: CASSYAAWYNEQFF. In DNA form, the CDR3 reads TGTGCCAGCAGTTACGCGGCTTGGTACAATGAGCAGTTCTTC.

The chain is built from TRBV11-2 and TRBJ1-2; D gene ambiguous. Trimming took off 1 base at V and 4 bases at J, with 13 bases between the two ends. CDR3 size: 15 residues. Germline lookup yields CDR1 SGHAT and CDR2 FQNNGV. The CDR3 sequence: CASSLGTHRVYGYTF. DNA of the CDR3: TGTGCCAGCAGCTTAGGGACCCATCGGGTCTATGGCTACACCTTC.

This chain joins TRBV20-1 and TRBJ1-5; D might be TRBD1 (5 bases). From germline, CDR1 is DFQATT and CDR2 SNEGSKA (reference sequence). V was pared by 3 bases and J by 5 bases, with 26 bases between. There are 18 residues in the CDR3. CDR3 sequence reads: CSASVRPGRTAVDQPQHF. The CDR3 coding sequence is TGCAGTGCTAGTGTTCGTCCGGGACGGACCGCGGTGGATCAGCCCCAGCATTTT.

V and J are TRBV24-1 and TRBJ2-5; D unclear. The germline V gene has CDR1 KGHDR and CDR2 SFDVKD. The CDR3 is 14 residues long. V lost 4 bases, J lost 2 bases, and 10 bases lay in between. The CDR3 region is CATSDAGTQETQYF. In DNA form, the CDR3 reads TGTGCCACCAGTGACGCCGGAACACAAGAGACCCAGTACTTC.

This clonotype was picked up a small number of times. This chain links TRBV29-1 with TRBJ1-2; the match to TRBD1 covers 8 bases. This CDR3 spans 14 amino acids. The germline V gene has CDR1 SQVTM and CDR2 ANQGSEA. After removal of 0 bases from V and 7 bases from J, the junction contained 7 bases not matched to a gene. The CDR3 region has the DNA TGCAGCGTTGAAGATAGGCAGGGGGCGCTTGGCTACACCTTC. Its translation is CSVEDRQGALGYTF.

J is TRBJ2-5 and V is TRBV29-1; 7 positions agree with TRBD1. CDR3 length: 13 residues. Per the germline V gene, CDR1 is SQVTM and CDR2 is ANQGSEA. Trimming removed 8 bases from V and 0 bases from J; junction bases left unmatched: 6. This CDR3 reads CSSGGEDQETQYF. CDR3 nucleotides: TGCAGCTCAGGGGGAGAAGACCAAGAGACCCAGTACTTC.

The chain recombines TRBV4-2 with TRBJ2-1; D gene uncertain. Germline assignment: CDR1 LGHNA and CDR2 YNFKEQ. The CDR3 is made up of 16 amino acids. Trimming removed 1 base at V and 2 bases at J, with 12 bases between. CDR3 nucleotides: TGTGCCAGCAGCCAAGTCCAAGCGAATACCTACAATGAGCAGTTCTTC. Amino acids: CASSQVQANTYNEQFF.

This clonotype was detected only once. This rearrangement joins TRBV5-1 to TRBJ1-2; maybe TRBD1 (5 bases). This CDR3 region has 13 residues. Germline V gene sequence: CDR1 SGHRS, CDR2 YFSETQ. Deletions cut 1 base from V and 8 bases from J, with 12 bases between. The DNA of the CDR3 is TGCGCCAGCAGCTTGAGCTTGGGGGACGGCTACACCTTC. It translates to CASSLSLGDGYTF.

This chain uses TRBV5-5 with TRBJ2-7; D not resolved. CDR1 and CDR2 from the germline V gene are SGHKS and YYEKEE (reference sequence). The CDR3 covers 14 residues. Deletions cut 0 bases from V and 0 bases from J, with 7 bases between. This CDR3 is CASSLVPNSYEQYF. In nucleotides, the CDR3 is TGTGCCAGCAGCTTGGTACCGAACTCCTACGAGCAGTACTTC.

The V gene is TRBV15, the J gene TRBJ1-2, with TRBD1 matching 10 bases. This CDR3 spans 14 amino acids. V dropped 6 bases and J dropped 10; count of bases not matched to a gene: 11. The germline CDR1 and CDR2 sequences are LNHNV and YYDKDF (reference sequence). For the CDR3, the DNA is TGTGCCACCAGAGAAATGGACAGGGGGAACGACTACACCTTC. Residues: CATREMDRGNDYTF.

The gene calls are TRBV2 and TRBJ2-5; D is unresolved. Trimming shortened V by 1 base and J by 6 bases, and 12 bases separated the two germline ends. The CDR3 totals 14 residues. CDR1 and CDR2 (germline): SNHLY, FYNNEI. The chain's CDR3 is CASSEVASKQTQYF. Written as DNA, the CDR3 is TGTGCCAGCAGTGAAGTCGCCTCTAAGCAGACCCAGTACTTC.

This sequence joins TRBV7-9 and TRBJ2-5, with a possible D match to TRBD1 (6 bases). CDR3 size: 16 residues. CDR1 and CDR2 from the germline V gene are SEHNR and FQNEAQ (reference sequence). The germline V and J ends were trimmed by 2 bases and 11 bases, with 24 bases remaining between them. CDR3 bases: TGTGCCAGCAGCTTAATTCGGGACCGGACAGCAAATGAGCAGTACTTC. Its protein is CASSLIRDRTANEQYF. Full variable domain (remainder filled in from reference TRBV7-9 and TRBJ2-5): DTGVSQNPRHKITKRGQNVTFRCDPISEHNRLYWYRQTLGQGPEFLTYFQNEAQLEKSRLLSDRFSAERPKGSFSTLEIQRTEQGDSAMYLCASSLIRDRTANEQYFGPGTRLLVL.

The chain joins TRBV3-1 to TRBJ2-7; no clear D. Trimming removed 0 bases from V and 2 bases from J, with 17 bases in between. The germline CDR1 and CDR2 sequences are LGHDT and YNNKEL (reference sequence). The CDR3 totals 17 residues. CDR3 in amino acids: CASSQEGRLDVPYEQYF. DNA for the CDR3: TGTGCCAGCAGCCAAGAGGGTCGGCTAGATGTTCCCTACGAGCAGTACTTC.

This clonotype was counted between two and nine times. The rearrangement joins TRBV10-3 to TRBJ2-3; possibly TRBD1 or TRBD2 for D (5 bases each). V was cut by 7 bases and J by 5 bases, with 16 bases left in between. This CDR3 has 14 residues. Germline CDR1 and CDR2: ENHRY and SYGVKD. The chain's CDR3 is CAITNRGEGDTQYF. The CDR3 DNA is TGTGCCATCACCAATAGGGGAGAAGGAGATACGCAGTATTTT.

The chain joins TRBV29-1 to TRBJ2-5; 9 bases match TRBD2. Germline CDR1 and CDR2: SQVTM and ANQGSEA. The CDR3 length is 15 residues. The V gene end was trimmed by 6 bases and the J gene end by 4 bases; junction bases not matched to a gene: 12. CDR3 in amino acids: CSVRLLGGGAETQYF. As DNA, the CDR3 is TGCAGCGTGAGACTCCTGGGCGGGGGGGCAGAGACCCAGTACTTC.